These 18 T cell receptor beta chains originate from one sample sequenced in a study of beta chain features in type 1 diabetes. The entirety of the isolated RNA underwent reverse transcription, so expressed TCRB transcripts were sequenced. TCRdb's table, derived via immunoSEQ multiplex PCR, lists solely in-frame clones and lacks some. The data hold 150,000 to 190,000 clones, with around 10% observed a single time. Sequences were obtained from central memory CD4+ T cells from blood. These receptor sequences come from a man between 18 and 35 years old in good health.

The rearrangement joins TRBV7-2 to TRBJ2-2; D is undetermined. V was trimmed by 1 base and J by 6 bases, leaving 6 bases between them. Germline CDR1 SGHTA, CDR2 FQGNSA. The CDR3 consists of 13 residues. The CDR3 nucleotides read TGTGCCAGCAGCTTAGGTAGCCCCGGGGAGCTGTTTTTT. Its translation: CASSLGSPGELFF.

This clone was recorded a few times. The chain links TRBV13 to TRBJ1-3, with TRBD1 matching 7 bases. J gave up 2 bases and V 6 bases, and 10 bases lay outside the gene matches. Germline lookup yields CDR1 PRHDT and CDR2 FYEKMQ (reference sequence). The CDR3 length is 16 residues. The CDR3, as DNA: TGTGCCAGCAGGTATAAAACAGGGGCGACTGGAAACACCATATATTTT. Translating gives CASRYKTGATGNTIYF.

The chain couples TRBV28 to TRBJ1-5; D is undetermined. CDR1 is MDHEN and CDR2 is SYDVKM in the germline V gene. V lost 2 bases and J 11 bases, leaving 4 bases between the germline ends. The length of the CDR3 is 10 residues. For the CDR3, the DNA is TGTGCCAGCAGTTTAACAACCCAGCATTTT. As protein: CASSLTTQHF.

The rearrangement uses TRBV29-1 and TRBJ2-1; D might be TRBD1 (5 bases). V lost 6 bases to trimming and J lost 8 bases, with 14 bases between them. There are 12 residues in the CDR3. Germline-derived CDR1 and CDR2 are SQVTM and ANQGSEA. This CDR3 reads CSVQGRMDEQFF. CDR3 bases: TGCAGCGTCCAGGGTAGGATGGATGAGCAGTTCTTC.

This clone appeared a few times. The rearrangement links TRBV11-1 to TRBJ2-3; 8 nucleotides align to TRBD2. The CDR3 sequence is 15 residues long. With V trimmed by 5 bases and J by 5 bases, 9 bases remained unmatched. Germline V gene lookup returns CDR1 SGHAT and CDR2 FQDESV (reference sequence). CDR3 loop: CASSPAGGRLDTQYF. The CDR3, as DNA: TGTGCCAGCAGCCCCGCGGGGGGCCGGTTAGATACGCAGTATTTT.

This chain uses TRBV30 with TRBJ1-6; TRBD1 matches 7 bases. Germline assignment: CDR1 GTSNPN and CDR2 SVGIG (reference sequence). The V and J ends lost 4 bases and 10 bases, in that order; junction bases with no gene match: 7. The CDR3 is 13 residues long. CDR3 nucleotide sequence: TGTGCCTGGACCAGACAGGGAGCCTCACCCCTCCACTTT. Translating it yields CAWTRQGASPLHF. Complete variable domain (other parts from reference TRBV30 and TRBJ1-6): SQTIHQWPATLVQPVGSPLSLECTVEGTSNPNLYWYRQAAGRGLQLLFYSVGIGQISSEVPQNLSASRPQDRQFILSSKKLLLSDSGFYLCAWTRQGASPLHFGNGTRLTVT.

The chain links TRBV6-5 to TRBJ2-5; 8 bases fit TRBD1. This CDR3 is 14 amino acids long. Losses at the gene ends were 6 bases for V and 7 bases for J; bases not matched to a gene: 10. Per the germline V gene, CDR1 is MNHEY and CDR2 is SVGAGI. CDR3 protein: CASRSPGQVGTQYF. CDR3 sequence (DNA): TGTGCCAGCAGGTCCCCGGGACAGGTGGGGACCCAGTACTTC.

This clone has a handful of counts. The rearrangement links TRBV4-3 to TRBJ2-3, with 12 nucleotides matching TRBD2. V lost 1 base, J lost 5 bases, and 4 bases stayed unmatched. Per germline, CDR1 LGHNA and CDR2 YSLEER. The CDR3 is made up of 16 amino acids. Written as DNA, the CDR3 is TGCGCCAGCAGCCAAGTACTAGCGGGAGGAGGAGATACGCAGTATTTT. Residues: CASSQVLAGGGDTQYF.

This clone was found many times. The CDR3 region has the DNA TGCGCCAGCAGCTTCGGGACAGCGAACACCGGGGAGCTGTTTTTT. It translates to CASSFGTANTGELFF. The chain carries TRBV5-1 and TRBJ2-2, with TRBD1 identical over 7 bases. V lost 2 bases and J lost 0; bases outside the gene matches: 1. This CDR3 has 15 amino acids. CDR1 is SGHRS, CDR2 YFSETQ, per germline.

This clone has just a few counts. The rearrangement links TRBV4-3 to TRBJ2-5, with D hard to call. CDR1 and CDR2 (germline): LGHNA, YSLEER. Trimming removed 4 bases from V and 7 bases from J, with 10 bases in between. This CDR3 has 12 residues. CDR3 protein: CASSPGTGTQYF. The CDR3 region has the DNA TGCGCCAGCAGCCCCGGAACGGGGACCCAGTACTTC.

The gene calls are TRBV7-3 and TRBJ2-4; no firm D call. CDR3 length equals 12 residues. CDR1 and CDR2 (germline): SGHTA, FQGTGA. V lost 2 bases, J lost 7 bases, and 6 bases lay in between. The CDR3 loop is CASSLDENIQYF. In DNA, the CDR3 is TGTGCCAGCAGCTTAGACGAGAACATTCAGTACTTC.

This clone has only a few counts. The rearrangement joins TRBV29-1 to TRBJ1-2; no clear D. V was cut by 2 bases and J by 4 bases, with 17 bases left in between. The CDR3 runs to 15 residues. Looked up from germline, CDR1 is SQVTM and CDR2 is ANQGSEA. This CDR3 reads CSVEYYGSSFYGYTF. In nucleotides, the CDR3 is TGCAGCGTTGAATATTATGGCAGCTCATTCTATGGCTACACCTTC.

The V call is TRBV7-2, the J call TRBJ2-3; TRBD2 might be the D (5 bases). V lost 2 bases and J 4 bases, leaving 7 bases between the germline ends. Germline V gene data show CDR1 as SGHTA and CDR2 as FQGNSA. This CDR3 is built from 13 residues. CDR3 DNA: TGTGCCAGCAGCTTAACGAGGGCAGATACGCAGTATTTT. Translation gives CASSLTRADTQYF.

This clone was detected only once. The same CDR3 can be traced to other DNA sequences in this sample. The chain couples TRBV9 to TRBJ2-1, with 8 bases identical to TRBD2. CDR3 size: 14 residues. Germline trimming cut 0 bases from V and 7 bases from J; bases unmatched to any gene: 3. Germline V gene data show CDR1 as SGDLS and CDR2 as YYNGEE. The CDR3 protein is CASSVGTGGNEQFF. The CDR3 region has the DNA TGTGCCAGCAGCGTAGGAACGGGGGGGAATGAGCAGTTCTTC.

This clone was seen a few times. This chain uses TRBV10-3 with TRBJ2-5; D not resolved. Germline CDR1 is ENHRY and CDR2 is SYGVKD. The CDR3 totals 13 residues. The V and J ends lost 3 bases and 5 bases respectively, with 10 bases between them. CDR3 residues: CAISELVLETQYF. CDR3 DNA sequence: TGTGCCATCAGTGAATTAGTCTTGGAGACCCAGTACTTC.

This clone showed up many times. The genes are TRBV9 and TRBJ2-5; TRBD2 is a possible D gene (5 bases). Per germline, CDR1 SGDLS and CDR2 YYNGEE. The CDR3 extends over 14 amino acids. V was clipped by 2 bases and J by 5 bases, with 13 bases between them. CDR3 residues: CASSVGEAKETQYF. The CDR3 DNA reads TGTGCCAGCAGCGTCGGGGAAGCGAAGGAGACCCAGTACTTC.

V and J are TRBV6-5 and TRBJ2-1; a weak D match, TRBD1 (7 bases). CDR1 is MNHEY and CDR2 is SVGAGI in the germline V gene. The CDR3 spans 16 residues. V shed 0 bases and J shed 10 bases, with 19 bases lying between them. CDR3 sequence reads: CASSYSIGGGAREQFF. The CDR3 DNA reads TGTGCCAGCAGTTACTCGATCGGAGGGGGCGCCCGAGAGCAGTTCTTC.

The CDR3 nucleotides read TGTGCCAGCAGCTCAGGACAGGGACCCAATCAGCCCCAGCATTTT. Amino acid sequence: CASSSGQGPNQPQHF. The chain carries TRBV7-2 and TRBJ1-5; 8 nucleotides line up with TRBD1. CDR1 and CDR2 from the germline V gene are SGHTA and FQGNSA. V was pared by 4 bases and J by 3 bases, with 5 bases of the junction left unmatched. This CDR3 is 15 amino acids long.